This TCR beta chain was sequenced during a study of human T cells and chemical hapten exposure. Original handling: Ranging from about 23,224 to 700,000, TCR counts per sample had a median value of 95,638. TCRdb reanalysed the RACE reads using MiXCR and keeps one entry per CDR3 protein. These V and J calls are TCRdb output, not the study's own analysis. The table has approximately 340,000 distinct CDR3 sequences, around 7% seen once; the top ten hold 8% to 9%. The time point denotes: patch test 1, 2 weeks after DPC sensitization. The treatment was: therapeutic diphenylcyclopropenone sensitization with weekly scalp DPC. At patch-test visits, sampling came before the patch test. Donors, patients with alopecia ranging from 18 to 70 years old and judged suitable for DPC, provided samples. The CDR3 totals 13 residues. Trimming stripped 1 base from V and 6 bases from J, with 9 bases between. The germline V gene encodes CDR1 MDHEN and CDR2 SYDVKM.

This clonotype occurred a few times. What it binds is unknown. Overall study findings and caveats: PT1 expanded TCR counts correlated positively with patch test score.

The receptor was isolated from a woman aged 18-35 years with alopecia areata. Some clones in this sample may be carry-over from other donors' samples. The rearrangement joins TRBV28 to TRBJ1-1; D ambiguous. The material was whole blood, obtained in connection with sensitization to the hapten diphenylcyclopropenone (DPC). The CDR3 nucleotides are TGTGCCAGCAGTTTATCCGGGCCCCCTGAAGCTTTCTTT. It codes for CASSLSGPPEAFF.